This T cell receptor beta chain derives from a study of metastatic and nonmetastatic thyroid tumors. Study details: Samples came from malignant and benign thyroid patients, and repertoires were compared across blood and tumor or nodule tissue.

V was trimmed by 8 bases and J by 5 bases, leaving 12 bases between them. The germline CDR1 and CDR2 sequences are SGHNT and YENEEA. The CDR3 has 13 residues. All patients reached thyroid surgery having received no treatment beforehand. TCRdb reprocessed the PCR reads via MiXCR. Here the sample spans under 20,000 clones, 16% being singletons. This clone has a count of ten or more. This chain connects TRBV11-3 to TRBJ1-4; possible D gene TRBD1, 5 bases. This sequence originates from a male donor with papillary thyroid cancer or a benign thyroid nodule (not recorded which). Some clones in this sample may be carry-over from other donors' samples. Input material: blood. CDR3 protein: CASSAGPNEKLFF. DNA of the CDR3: TGTGCCAGCTCAGCGGGACCAAATGAAAAACTGTTTTTT.